Following are 10 T cell receptor beta chains from one sample sequenced in a study of OX40 agonist ivuxolimab in advanced cancers. Assay used: immunoSEQ multiplex PCR; TCRdb lists only in-frame clones, some missing. The sample lists over 40,000 clones; approximately 83% were seen once. The material was CD4+ or CD8+ T cells sorted from blood, obtained in a trial of the OX40 agonist ivuxolimab. Source of these receptors: an adult with an advanced solid tumor such as melanoma, head and neck, liver or kidney cancer.

For the CDR3, the DNA is TGTGCCAGCAAAAGACAGCGAGAAGCTTTCTTT. This encodes CASKRQREAFF. The V call is TRBV19, the J call TRBJ1-1; perhaps TRBD1 as D (5 bases). This CDR3 comprises 11 residues. From germline, CDR1 is LNHDA and CDR2 SQIVND (reference sequence). V lost 9 bases, J lost 8 bases, and 13 bases lay in between. Variable domain in full (rest from reference TRBV19 and TRBJ1-1): DGGITQSPKYLFRKEGQNVTLSCEQNLNHDAMYWYRQDPGQGLRLIYYSQIVNDFQKGDIAEGYSVSREKKESFPLTVTSAQKNPTAFYLCASKRQREAFFGQGTRLTVV.

The chain employs TRBV7-2 and TRBJ2-2; D might be TRBD2 (5 bases). Germline CDR1 reads SGHTA; CDR2 reads FQGNSA. This CDR3 is 16 amino acids long. V was shortened by 5 bases and J by 4 bases, with 17 bases between the two germline ends. CDR3 loop: CASSLDQDAGTGELFF. CDR3 sequence (DNA): TGTGCCAGCAGCCTAGATCAAGACGCGGGCACCGGGGAGCTGTTTTTT.

V is TRBV2 and J is TRBJ2-5, with D tentatively TRBD2 (7 bases). Looked up from germline, CDR1 is SNHLY and CDR2 is FYNNEI. This CDR3 is 13 amino acids long. The V end lost 8 bases, the J end lost 7 bases, and 17 bases lay between the germline ends. The CDR3 region is CASFYGGGGTQYF. The CDR3 bases are TGTGCCAGCTTTTACGGGGGAGGGGGGACCCAGTACTTC.

The gene calls are TRBV19 and TRBJ1-5; D is possibly TRBD1 (6 bases). The CDR3 spans 18 residues. Trimming pared 4 bases from V and 0 bases from J, leaving 19 bases between. Germline values: CDR1 LNHDA, CDR2 SQIVND (reference sequence). CDR3 nucleotide sequence: TGTGCCAGTAGTACAGGGACATCCCGCGGTTATAGCAATCAGCCCCAGCATTTT. Protein sequence: CASSTGTSRGYSNQPQHF.

V gene TRBV7-9 combines with J gene TRBJ1-3; no clear D gene. CDR1 SEHNR and CDR2 FQNEAQ come from the germline V gene (reference sequence). CDR3 length equals 13 residues. Deletions cut 11 bases from V and 4 bases from J, with 15 bases between. CDR3 coding DNA: TGTGCCCACAGCGCCAGGTCCGGAAACACCATATATTTT. Encoded protein: CAHSARSGNTIYF.

In this sample, this clone turned up once. This chain joins TRBV5-1 and TRBJ2-3; possibly TRBD1 or TRBD2 for D (5 bases each). Trimming removed 0 bases from V and 3 bases from J, with 14 bases in between. The CDR3 length is 16 residues. Germline V CDR1 and CDR2: SGHRS, YFSETQ. CDR3 residues: CASSLAGQGPTDTQYF. The CDR3 bases are TGCGCCAGCAGCTTGGCCGGGCAGGGACCGACAGATACGCAGTATTTT.

CDR3 bases: TGTGCCATCAGAACTAGCGGGTCCTACAATGAGCAGTTCTTC. Residues: CAIRTSGSYNEQFF. The chain uses TRBV10-3 and TRBJ2-1; TRBD2 matches at 9 bases. V shed 6 bases and J 1 base; nucleotides not matched to a gene: 1. Germline CDR1 is ENHRY and CDR2 is SYGVKD. The CDR3 is 14 amino acids.

The V call is TRBV4-2, the J call TRBJ2-7; perhaps D is TRBD1 or TRBD2 (5 bases each). This CDR3 comprises 15 residues. The germline V gene encodes CDR1 LGHNA and CDR2 YNFKEQ. V shed 4 bases and J shed 2 bases, with 15 bases lying between them. The CDR3 loop reads CASSPSGPVTYEQYF. DNA for the CDR3: TGTGCCAGCAGCCCTTCGGGGCCAGTTACCTACGAGCAGTACTTC.

V gene TRBV7-9 combines with J gene TRBJ2-2; 8 bases are a match to TRBD2. Germline V lookup: CDR1 SEHNR, CDR2 FQNEAQ (reference sequence). The CDR3 is made up of 17 amino acids. V was clipped by 4 bases and J by 5 bases; unmatched bases: 12. Written as DNA, the CDR3 is TGTGCCAGCAGCTATGGGGGGATTAGCGGGACAACCGGGGAGCTGTTTTTT. This sequence encodes CASSYGGISGTTGELFF.

The rearrangement uses TRBV19 and TRBJ2-5; TRBD2 aligns across 7 bases. The CDR3 covers 14 residues. In germline, CDR1 is LNHDA, CDR2 SQIVND (reference sequence). Trimming removed 4 bases from V and 2 bases from J; junction bases left unmatched: 4. The CDR3 reads CASSSQGGQETQYF. CDR3 coding DNA: TGTGCCAGTAGTAGCCAGGGAGGGCAAGAGACCCAGTACTTC.